This T cell receptor beta chain derives from a study of patients and donors after allogeneic stem cell transplantation. In germline, CDR1 is SGHDT, CDR2 YYEEEE. The CDR3 loop spans 14 amino acids. The V and J ends lost 3 bases and 8 bases, in that order; junction bases with no gene match: 8. TCRdb reanalysed the RT-PCR reads using MiXCR and keeps one entry per CDR3 protein. The sample has about a million distinct CDR3 sequences, about a sixth seen once; the top ten hold 5.5% to 6.5%. This clonotype was observed a few times. Sequenced material: blood, either unsorted or a sorted T cell fraction (not recorded which). The V and J genes are TRBV5-6 and TRBJ1-2; 9 bases agree with TRBD1. The sequence was collected from a human donor who was either an allogeneic HSCT recipient or a stem cell or donor lymphocyte infusion donor (not recorded which). It is not recorded whose cells these are; they may come from a transplant donor. The CDR3 DNA sequence: TGTGCCAGCAGCTCGGACAGGGGAGGGTTCGGCTACACCTTC. It is translated as CASSSDRGGFGYTF.